Presented here are 8 T cell receptor beta chains from one specimen sequenced in a study of blood T cell repertoires in COVID-19. This table comes from immunoSEQ multiplex PCR, and its TCRdb copy is limited to in-frame clones, with some not included. The sample lists under 200,000 clones, around 84% occurring once. Sequencing was done on a sample of PBMCs or T cells enriched from blood (not recorded which). Source of these receptors: a man aged 45-65 years who had recovered from COVID-19.

The chain is built from TRBV5-1 and TRBJ2-2; TRBD1 aligns across 7 bases. The junction had 2 bases not matched to a gene; V was cut back by 0 bases and J by 3 bases. CDR1 SGHRS and CDR2 YFSETQ come from the germline V gene. The CDR3 is 15 residues long. Here the CDR3 DNA reads TGCGCCAGCAGCTTGGGAACAGGGGACACCGGGGAGCTGTTTTTT. It is translated as CASSLGTGDTGELFF.

This clone was detected a few times. The chain carries TRBV18 and TRBJ2-7; 7 nucleotides agree with TRBD1. Germline CDR1 and CDR2: KGHSH and LQKENI. The trim removed 1 base at V and 5 bases at J, leaving 23 bases unmatched. The CDR3 has 20 residues. In DNA, the CDR3 is TGTGCCAGCTCACCACGAGGGGTAGAGACAGGGTCCCGTCAGGGAAACGAGCAGTACTTC. It encodes CASSPRGVETGSRQGNEQYF.

The chain recombines TRBV18 with TRBJ1-5, with D unclear. This CDR3 spans 13 amino acids. Trimming removed 5 bases at V and 5 bases at J, with 10 bases between. CDR1 and CDR2 from the germline V gene are KGHSH and LQKENI. CDR3 bases: TGTGCCAGCTCAGCGACAAAAGATCAGCCCCAGCATTTT. The encoded protein is CASSATKDQPQHF.

In the case of this clone: In the same sample, other DNA sequences code for this CDR3. This chain uses TRBV5-1 with TRBJ2-1, with D tentatively TRBD1 (6 bases). V lost 0 bases and J 5 bases, leaving 9 bases between the germline ends. This CDR3 comprises 14 residues. Germline V CDR1 and CDR2: SGHRS, YFSETQ. Here the CDR3 DNA reads TGCGCCAGCAGCTTGGGGGGGCGAAACAATGAGCAGTTCTTC. Protein: CASSLGGRNNEQFF.

Concerning this clone: Other DNA sequences from this sample encode an identical CDR3 as well. The chain combines TRBV5-1 with TRBJ2-1; 8 positions match TRBD1. The CDR3 sequence is 14 residues long. V lost 1 base, J lost 4 bases, and 1 base stayed unmatched. The germline gives CDR1 SGHRS, CDR2 YFSETQ. CDR3 DNA sequence: TGCGCCAGCAGCTTGACAGGGGGGTACAATGAGCAGTTCTTC. This codes for CASSLTGGYNEQFF.

The table lists this clone with a few counts. The chain links TRBV7-8 to TRBJ2-1; TRBD2 matches 8 bases. CDR1 and CDR2 (germline): SGHVS, FQNEAQ. This CDR3 contains 17 residues. After removal of 1 base from V and 4 bases from J, the junction contained 9 bases not matched to a gene. CDR3 DNA sequence: TGTGCCAGCAGCTTAGGTGGGACGCTAGCGGGTTACAATGAGCAGTTCTTC. Encoded protein: CASSLGGTLAGYNEQFF.

The V call is TRBV25-1, the J call TRBJ2-2; D uncertain. CDR3 length: 14 amino acids. The germline V gene encodes CDR1 MGHDK and CDR2 SYGVNS. The V end was cut by 4 bases, the J end by 2 bases, with 8 bases between. The CDR3, as DNA: TGTGCCAGCAGTGTTCCTTTCAACACCGGGGAGCTGTTTTTT. Amino acids: CASSVPFNTGELFF. Full variable domain (missing parts from reference TRBV25-1 and TRBJ2-2): EADIYQTPRYLVIGTGKKITLECSQTMGHDKMYWYQQDPGMELHLIHYSYGVNSTEKGDLSSESTVSRIRTEHFPLTLESARPSHTSQYLCASSVPFNTGELFFGEGSRLTVL.

V gene TRBV25-1 combines with J gene TRBJ1-2; D gene ambiguous. V shed 2 bases and J shed 11 bases, with 9 bases lying between them. CDR1 and CDR2 from the germline V gene are MGHDK and SYGVNS. There are 11 residues in the CDR3. CDR3 protein: CASSEGGRYTF. In DNA form, the CDR3 reads TGTGCCAGCAGTGAAGGTGGGCGATACACCTTC.